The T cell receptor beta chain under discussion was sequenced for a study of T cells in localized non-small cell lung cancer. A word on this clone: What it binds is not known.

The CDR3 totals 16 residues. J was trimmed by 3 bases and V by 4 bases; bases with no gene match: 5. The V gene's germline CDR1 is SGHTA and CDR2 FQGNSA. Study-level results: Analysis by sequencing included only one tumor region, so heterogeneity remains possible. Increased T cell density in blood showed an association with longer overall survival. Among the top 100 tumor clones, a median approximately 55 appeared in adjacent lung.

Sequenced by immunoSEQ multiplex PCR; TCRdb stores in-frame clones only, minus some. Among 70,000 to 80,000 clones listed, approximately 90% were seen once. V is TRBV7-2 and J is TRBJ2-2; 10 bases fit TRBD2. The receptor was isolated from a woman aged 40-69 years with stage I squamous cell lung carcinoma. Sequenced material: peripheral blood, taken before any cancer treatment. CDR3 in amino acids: CASSSGLAAYTGELFF. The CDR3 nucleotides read TGTGCCAGCAGCTCAGGACTAGCGGCCTACACCGGGGAGCTGTTTTTT.